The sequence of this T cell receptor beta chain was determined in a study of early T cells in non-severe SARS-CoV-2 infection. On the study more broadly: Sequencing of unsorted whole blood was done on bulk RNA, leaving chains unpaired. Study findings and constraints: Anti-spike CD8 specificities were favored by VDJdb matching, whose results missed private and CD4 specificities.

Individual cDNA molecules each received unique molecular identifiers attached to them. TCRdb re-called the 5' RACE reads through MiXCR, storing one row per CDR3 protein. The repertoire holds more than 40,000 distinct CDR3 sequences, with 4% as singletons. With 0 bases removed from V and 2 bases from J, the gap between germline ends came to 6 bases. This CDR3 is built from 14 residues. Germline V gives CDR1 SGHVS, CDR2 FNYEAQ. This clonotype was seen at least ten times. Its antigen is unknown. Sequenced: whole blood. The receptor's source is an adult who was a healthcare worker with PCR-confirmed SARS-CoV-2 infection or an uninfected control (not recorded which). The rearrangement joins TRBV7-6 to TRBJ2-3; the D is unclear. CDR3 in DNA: TGTGCCAGCAGCTTAGCAGGCCCCACAGATACGCAGTATTTT. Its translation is CASSLAGPTDTQYF. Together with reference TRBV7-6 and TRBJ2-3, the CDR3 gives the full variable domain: GAGVSQSPRYKVTKRGQDVALRCDPISGHVSLYWYRQALGQGPEFLTYFNYEAQQDKSGLPNDRFSAERPEGSISTLTIQRTEQRDSAMYRCASSLAGPTDTQYFGPGTRLTVL.